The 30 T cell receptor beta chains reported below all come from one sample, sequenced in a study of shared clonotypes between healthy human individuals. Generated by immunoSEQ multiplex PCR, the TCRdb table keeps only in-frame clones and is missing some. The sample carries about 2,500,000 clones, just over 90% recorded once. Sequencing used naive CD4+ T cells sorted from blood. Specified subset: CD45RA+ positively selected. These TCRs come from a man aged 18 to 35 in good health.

For the CDR3, the DNA is TGTGCCAGCAGTGTTCCCAGAACAAGCGGCTCCTACGAGCAGTACTTC. Its translation: CASSVPRTSGSYEQYF. The chain couples TRBV25-1 to TRBJ2-7; D possibly corresponds to TRBD2 (5 bases). Germline V gene data show CDR1 as MGHDK and CDR2 as SYGVNS. V was pared by 4 bases and J by 0 bases, with 16 bases between. This CDR3 is 16 amino acids long.

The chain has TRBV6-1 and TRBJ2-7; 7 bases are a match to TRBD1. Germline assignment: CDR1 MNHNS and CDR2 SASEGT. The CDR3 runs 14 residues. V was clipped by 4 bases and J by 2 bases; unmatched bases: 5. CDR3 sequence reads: CASSGTGNPYEQYF. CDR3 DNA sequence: TGTGCCAGCAGTGGGACAGGTAACCCCTACGAGCAGTACTTC.

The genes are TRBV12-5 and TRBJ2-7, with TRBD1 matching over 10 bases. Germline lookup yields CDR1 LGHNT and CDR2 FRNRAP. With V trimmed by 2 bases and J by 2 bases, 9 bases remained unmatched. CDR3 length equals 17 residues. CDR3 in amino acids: CASGLTWGQGIPYEQYF. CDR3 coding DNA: TGTGCTAGTGGTTTGACTTGGGGACAGGGGATCCCCTACGAGCAGTACTTC.

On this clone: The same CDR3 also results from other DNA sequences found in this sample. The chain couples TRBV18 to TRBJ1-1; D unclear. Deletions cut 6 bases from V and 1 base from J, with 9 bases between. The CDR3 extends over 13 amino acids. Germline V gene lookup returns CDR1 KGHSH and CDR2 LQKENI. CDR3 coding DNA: TGTGCCAGCTCGCCCCCACCGAACACTGAAGCTTTCTTT. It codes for CASSPPPNTEAFF.

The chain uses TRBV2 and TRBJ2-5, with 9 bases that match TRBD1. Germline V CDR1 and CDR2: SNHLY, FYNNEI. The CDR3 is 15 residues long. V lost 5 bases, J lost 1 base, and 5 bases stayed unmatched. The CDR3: CASSKGTGPQETQYF. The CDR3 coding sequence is TGTGCCAGCAGTAAAGGGACAGGGCCCCAAGAGACCCAGTACTTC.

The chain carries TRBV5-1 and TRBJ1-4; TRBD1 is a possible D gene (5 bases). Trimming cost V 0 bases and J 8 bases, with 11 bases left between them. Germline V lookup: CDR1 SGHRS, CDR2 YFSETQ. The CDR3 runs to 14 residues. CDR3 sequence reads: CASSLEGFGEKLFF. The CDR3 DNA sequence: TGCGCCAGCAGCTTGGAGGGGTTCGGAGAAAAACTGTTTTTT.

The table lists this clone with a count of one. The CDR3 DNA follows: TGCGCCAGCAGTGGGGGACAGGGGATCGGGGAGACCCAGTACTTC. This codes for CASSGGQGIGETQYF. V and J are TRBV10-1 and TRBJ2-5; TRBD1 aligns across 10 bases. V lost 4 bases, J lost 5 bases, and 7 bases stayed unmatched. The CDR3 contains 15 residues. Per germline, CDR1 WNHNN and CDR2 SYGVQD (reference sequence).

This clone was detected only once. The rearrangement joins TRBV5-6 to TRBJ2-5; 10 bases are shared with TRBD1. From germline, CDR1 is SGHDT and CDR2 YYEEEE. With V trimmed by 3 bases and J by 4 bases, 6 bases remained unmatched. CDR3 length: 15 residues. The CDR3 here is CASSSDRGRVETQYF. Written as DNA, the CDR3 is TGTGCCAGCAGCTCCGACAGGGGGCGTGTAGAGACCCAGTACTTC.

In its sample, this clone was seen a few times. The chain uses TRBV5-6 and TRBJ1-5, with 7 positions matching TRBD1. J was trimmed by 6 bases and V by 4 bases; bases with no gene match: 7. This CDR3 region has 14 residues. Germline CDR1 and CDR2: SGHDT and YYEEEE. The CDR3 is CASSLQGMTQPQHF. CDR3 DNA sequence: TGTGCCAGCAGCCTACAGGGGATGACTCAGCCCCAGCATTTT.

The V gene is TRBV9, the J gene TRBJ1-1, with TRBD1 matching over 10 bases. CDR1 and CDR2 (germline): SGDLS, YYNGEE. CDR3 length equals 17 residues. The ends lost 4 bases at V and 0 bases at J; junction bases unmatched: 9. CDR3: CASSPRQGARMNTEAFF. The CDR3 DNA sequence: TGTGCCAGCAGCCCAAGACAGGGGGCTCGGATGAACACTGAAGCTTTCTTT.

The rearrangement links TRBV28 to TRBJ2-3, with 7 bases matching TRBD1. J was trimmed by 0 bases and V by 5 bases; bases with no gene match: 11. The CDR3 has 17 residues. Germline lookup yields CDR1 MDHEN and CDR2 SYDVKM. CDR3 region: CASSRPYRGPSTDTQYF. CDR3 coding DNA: TGTGCCAGCAGTCGACCCTACAGGGGCCCCAGCACAGATACGCAGTATTTT.

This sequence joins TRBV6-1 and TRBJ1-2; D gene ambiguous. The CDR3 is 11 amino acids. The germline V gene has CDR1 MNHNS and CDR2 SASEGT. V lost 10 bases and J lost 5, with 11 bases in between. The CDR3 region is CATAQNYGYTF. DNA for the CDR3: TGTGCCACGGCCCAGAATTATGGCTACACCTTC.

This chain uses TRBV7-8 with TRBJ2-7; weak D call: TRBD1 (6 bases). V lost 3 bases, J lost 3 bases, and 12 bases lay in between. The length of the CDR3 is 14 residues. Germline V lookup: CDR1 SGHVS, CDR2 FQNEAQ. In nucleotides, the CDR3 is TGTGCCAGCAGCTTGAACAGGGATAACTACGAGCAGTACTTC. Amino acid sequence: CASSLNRDNYEQYF.

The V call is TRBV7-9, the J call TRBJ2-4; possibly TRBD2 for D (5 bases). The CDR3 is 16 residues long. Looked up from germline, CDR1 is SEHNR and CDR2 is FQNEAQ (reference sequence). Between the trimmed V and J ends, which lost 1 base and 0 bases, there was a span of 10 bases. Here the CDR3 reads CASSLDPGLAKNIQYF. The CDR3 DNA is TGTGCCAGCAGCTTAGACCCGGGATTAGCCAAAAACATTCAGTACTTC.

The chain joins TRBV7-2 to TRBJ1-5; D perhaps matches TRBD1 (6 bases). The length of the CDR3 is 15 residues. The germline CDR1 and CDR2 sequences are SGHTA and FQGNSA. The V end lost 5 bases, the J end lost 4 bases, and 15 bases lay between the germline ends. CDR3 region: CASSLDRGFNQPQHF. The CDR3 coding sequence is TGTGCCAGCAGCCTGGACAGAGGGTTTAATCAGCCCCAGCATTTT.

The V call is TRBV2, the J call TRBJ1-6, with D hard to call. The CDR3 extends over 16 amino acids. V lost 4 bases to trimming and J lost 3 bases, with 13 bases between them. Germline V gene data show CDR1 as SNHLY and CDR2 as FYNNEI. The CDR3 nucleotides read TGTGCCAGCAGTGGCTCCTCCGGGAGCTATAATTCACCCCTCCACTTT. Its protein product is CASSGSSGSYNSPLHF.

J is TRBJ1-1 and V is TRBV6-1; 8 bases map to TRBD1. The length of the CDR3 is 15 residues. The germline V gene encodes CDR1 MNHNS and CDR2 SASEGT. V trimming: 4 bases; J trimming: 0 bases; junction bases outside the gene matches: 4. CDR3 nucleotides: TGTGCCAGCAGTGGACAGGGGAGGTTGAACACTGAAGCTTTCTTT. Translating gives CASSGQGRLNTEAFF.

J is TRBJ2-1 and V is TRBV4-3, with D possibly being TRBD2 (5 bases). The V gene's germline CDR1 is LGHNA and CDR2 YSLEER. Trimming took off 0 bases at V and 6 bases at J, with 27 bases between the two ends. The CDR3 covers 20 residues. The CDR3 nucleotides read TGCGCCAGCAGCCAAGAAATCTTAGTCTTTGGACTCATAAAAACCAATGAGCAGTTCTTC. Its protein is CASSQEILVFGLIKTNEQFF.

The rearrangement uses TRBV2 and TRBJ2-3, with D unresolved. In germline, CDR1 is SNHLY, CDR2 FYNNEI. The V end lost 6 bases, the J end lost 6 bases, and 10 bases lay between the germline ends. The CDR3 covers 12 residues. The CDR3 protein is CASRLAPDTQYF. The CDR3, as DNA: TGTGCCAGCAGGTTAGCCCCCGATACGCAGTATTTT.

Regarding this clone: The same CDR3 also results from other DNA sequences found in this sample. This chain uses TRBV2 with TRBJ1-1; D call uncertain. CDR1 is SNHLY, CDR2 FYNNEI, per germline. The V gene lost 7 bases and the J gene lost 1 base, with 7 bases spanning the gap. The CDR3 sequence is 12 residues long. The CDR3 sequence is CASKSGNTEAFF. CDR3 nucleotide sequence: TGTGCCAGCAAGTCCGGGAACACTGAAGCTTTCTTT.

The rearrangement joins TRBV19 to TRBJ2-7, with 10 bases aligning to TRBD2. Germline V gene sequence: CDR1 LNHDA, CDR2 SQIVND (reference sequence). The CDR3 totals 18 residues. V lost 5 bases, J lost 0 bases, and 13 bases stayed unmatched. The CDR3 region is CASSLASGRSVSSYEQYF. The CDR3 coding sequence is TGTGCCAGTAGTCTGGCTAGCGGGAGATCGGTAAGCTCCTACGAGCAGTACTTC.

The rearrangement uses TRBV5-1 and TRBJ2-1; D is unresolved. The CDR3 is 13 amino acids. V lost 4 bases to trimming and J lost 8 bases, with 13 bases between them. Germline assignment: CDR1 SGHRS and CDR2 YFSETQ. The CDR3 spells CASSVGAMYEQFF. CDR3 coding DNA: TGCGCCAGCAGCGTGGGTGCTATGTATGAGCAGTTCTTC.

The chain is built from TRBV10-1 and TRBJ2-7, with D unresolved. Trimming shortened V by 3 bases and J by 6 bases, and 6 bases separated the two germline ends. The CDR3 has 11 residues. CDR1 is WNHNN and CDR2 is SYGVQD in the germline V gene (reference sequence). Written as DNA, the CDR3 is TGCGCCAGCAGTGATGCCGGCGAGCAGTACTTC. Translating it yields CASSDAGEQYF.

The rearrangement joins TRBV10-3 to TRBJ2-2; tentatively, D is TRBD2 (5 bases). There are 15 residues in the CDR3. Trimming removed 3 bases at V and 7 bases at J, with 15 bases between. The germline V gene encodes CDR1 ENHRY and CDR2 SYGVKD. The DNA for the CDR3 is TGTGCCATCAGTGATCGGGGTTTTGGCCACGGGGAGCTGTTTTTT. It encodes CAISDRGFGHGELFF.

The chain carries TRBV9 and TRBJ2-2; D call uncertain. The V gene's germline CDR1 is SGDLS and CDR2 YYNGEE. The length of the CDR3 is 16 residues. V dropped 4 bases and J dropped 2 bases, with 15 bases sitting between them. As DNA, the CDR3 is TGTGCCAGCAGCCCCCACGCGCTACGAAACACCGGGGAGCTGTTTTTT. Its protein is CASSPHALRNTGELFF.

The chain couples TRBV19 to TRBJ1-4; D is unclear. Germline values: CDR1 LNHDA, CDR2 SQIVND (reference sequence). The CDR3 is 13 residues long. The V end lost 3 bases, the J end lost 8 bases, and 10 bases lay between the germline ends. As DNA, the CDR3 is TGTGCCAGTAGTATCTATGATGGCGAAAAACTGTTTTTT. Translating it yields CASSIYDGEKLFF.

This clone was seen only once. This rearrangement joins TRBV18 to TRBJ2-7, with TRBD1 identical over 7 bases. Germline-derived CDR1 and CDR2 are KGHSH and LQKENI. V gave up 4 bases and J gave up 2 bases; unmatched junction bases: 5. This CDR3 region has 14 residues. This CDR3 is CASSLGQTTYEQYF. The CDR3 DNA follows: TGTGCCAGCTCACTGGGACAGACCACCTACGAGCAGTACTTC.

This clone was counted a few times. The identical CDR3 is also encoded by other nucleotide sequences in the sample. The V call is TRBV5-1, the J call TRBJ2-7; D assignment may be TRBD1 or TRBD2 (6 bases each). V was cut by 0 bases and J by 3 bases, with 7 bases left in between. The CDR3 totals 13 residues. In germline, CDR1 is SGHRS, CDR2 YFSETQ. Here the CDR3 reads CASSLEGGYEQYF. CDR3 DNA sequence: TGCGCCAGCAGCTTGGAGGGGGGCTACGAGCAGTACTTC. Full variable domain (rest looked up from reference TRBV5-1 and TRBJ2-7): KAGVTQTPRYLIKTRGQQVTLSCSPISGHRSVSWYQQTPGQGLQFLFEYFSETQRNKGNFPGRFSGRQFSNSRSEMNVSTLELGDSALYLCASSLEGGYEQYFGPGTRLTVT.

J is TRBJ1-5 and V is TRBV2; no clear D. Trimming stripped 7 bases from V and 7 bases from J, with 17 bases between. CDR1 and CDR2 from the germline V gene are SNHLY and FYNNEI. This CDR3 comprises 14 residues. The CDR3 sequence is CASNSLKGIQPQHF. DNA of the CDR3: TGTGCCAGCAACTCCCTCAAAGGGATACAGCCCCAGCATTTT.

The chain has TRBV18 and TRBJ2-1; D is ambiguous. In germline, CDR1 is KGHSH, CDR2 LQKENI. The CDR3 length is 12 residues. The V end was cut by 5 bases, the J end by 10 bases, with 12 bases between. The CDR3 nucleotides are TGTGCCAGCTCAGGGTCGGGCAACGAGCAGTTCTTC. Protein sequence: CASSGSGNEQFF.